This TCR beta chain was sequenced in a study of T cells after somatic rescue of genetic block (dated by TCRdb to between 2020 and 2021). Study-wide context: What the study looked at was long-term robustness, specifically in a T-cell system that came about through somatic rescue of a genetic block in T-cell development.

Library preparation employed the immunoSEQ multiplex PCR assay. This is the immuneACCESS table as TCRdb keeps it, with only in-frame sequences that have V and J called. A part of the clones is gone; compared with another copy, unresolved V genes explain less than half, and the rest is unexplained. In all, the sample holds 13,000 or so clones, and roughly two thirds of those were seen once. The ten largest clones take up just under 20% of the sample. For this clone: The antigen it binds to is not known. Base qualities are not provided; no much larger clone lies one nucleotide away.

The CDR3 contains 12 residues, cysteine and phenylalanine counted. Only the CDR3 DNA is retained, 36 bases long and in frame from the first base. The germline V gene yields SGHTA for CDR1 and FQGNSA for CDR2. V drops 1 base and J drops 4 bases, leaving 4 bases in between. The sample comprised peripheral blood mononuclear cells (PBMCs). The sequence was collected from a boy between 10 and 17 years old. The rearrangement joined TRBV7-2 to TRBJ2-5; the D gene cannot be resolved reliably. CDR3 protein: CASSLVVETQYF. Read as DNA, the sequence is TGTGCCAGCAGCTTAGTGGTAGAGACCCAGTACTTC.